A single sample gave rise to the 20 T cell receptor beta chains below, sequenced in a study of control samples from healthy donors and cancer patients. Here immunoSEQ multiplex PCR was the method, and the copy in TCRdb shows in-frame clones only, minus some. The sample carries 95,000 to 100,000 clones, roughly 89% recorded once. Sequences were obtained from blood. The receptors here all came from a young man in good health.

The genes are TRBV30 and TRBJ1-2; D might be TRBD1 (6 bases). The germline gives CDR1 GTSNPN, CDR2 SVGIG (reference sequence). V lost 6 bases and J 10 bases, leaving 12 bases between the germline ends. CDR3 length: 10 residues. Written as DNA, the CDR3 is TGTGCCTGCTACCGGACAGACTACACCTTC. Translated, it gives CACYRTDYTF.

A remark on this clone: This CDR3 is also generated by other DNA sequences in the sample. The chain uses TRBV7-9 and TRBJ2-3; TRBD2 matches at 13 bases. Germline trimming cut 5 bases from V and 0 bases from J; bases unmatched to any gene: 5. This CDR3 is built from 17 residues. The V gene's germline CDR1 is SEHNR and CDR2 FQNEAQ (reference sequence). The CDR3 sequence is CASSRGLAGASTDTQYF. Here the CDR3 DNA reads TGTGCCAGCAGCCGTGGACTAGCGGGGGCTAGCACAGATACGCAGTATTTT.

This clone has only one observation. The CDR3 reads CASSLRLAGVTGELFF. The CDR3 DNA is TGCGCCAGCAGCTTGCGGCTAGCGGGGGTCACCGGGGAGCTGTTTTTT. The V and J genes are TRBV5-1 and TRBJ2-2, with 10 bases identical to TRBD2. V was clipped by 1 base and J by 4 bases; unmatched bases: 4. Germline loops: CDR1 SGHRS, CDR2 YFSETQ. The CDR3 is 16 amino acids.

This clone was seen a handful of times. The chain links TRBV10-3 to TRBJ1-5; D not certain. CDR3 length: 13 residues. The germline V gene encodes CDR1 ENHRY and CDR2 SYGVKD. Trimming took off 3 bases at V and 3 bases at J, with 6 bases between the two ends. CDR3 coding DNA: TGTGCCATCAGTGACACCACCAATCAGCCCCAGCATTTT. Protein sequence: CAISDTTNQPQHF.

The rearrangement uses TRBV2 and TRBJ1-5, with 8 bases matching TRBD1. Trimming at V came to 7 bases and at J to 4 bases, leaving 9 bases not matched to a gene. Germline V gene sequence: CDR1 SNHLY, CDR2 FYNNEI. The CDR3 length is 15 residues. CDR3 sequence reads: CASKIGQGGNQPQHF. The CDR3 coding sequence is TGTGCCAGCAAAATTGGACAGGGTGGTAATCAGCCCCAGCATTTT. Supplemented by reference TRBV2 and TRBJ1-5, the full variable domain reads EPEVTQTPSHQVTQMGQEVILRCVPISNHLYFYWYRQILGQKVEFLVSFYNNEISEKSEIFDDQFSVERPDGSNFTLKIRSTKLEDSAMYFCASKIGQGGNQPQHFGDGTRLSIL.

The chain is built from TRBV5-1 and TRBJ2-7, with 7 nucleotides matching TRBD1. Per the germline V gene, CDR1 is SGHRS and CDR2 is YFSETQ. The CDR3 is made up of 15 amino acids. With V trimmed by 3 bases and J by 1 base, 7 bases remained unmatched. The CDR3 reads CASSSLTGFSYEQYF. The CDR3 DNA follows: TGCGCCAGCAGCTCGCTGACAGGGTTTTCCTACGAGCAGTACTTC.

The chain has TRBV2 and TRBJ1-2; perhaps TRBD1 as D (6 bases). Germline values: CDR1 SNHLY, CDR2 FYNNEI. This CDR3 comprises 12 residues. Trimming took 8 bases from V and 0 from J, leaving 7 bases between them. CDR3 DNA: TGTGCCAGCGGACAGCCTAACTATGGCTACACCTTC. Protein product: CASGQPNYGYTF.

V gene TRBV28 combines with J gene TRBJ2-5; D not resolved. V dropped 6 bases and J dropped 4 bases, with 15 bases sitting between them. Germline-derived CDR1 and CDR2 are MDHEN and SYDVKM. The CDR3 consists of 14 residues. Written as DNA, the CDR3 is TGTGCCAGCAGCCTCCTCGGCGTCCTAGAGACCCAGTACTTC. Translation: CASSLLGVLETQYF.

The V call is TRBV6-5, the J call TRBJ1-4; tentatively, D is TRBD1 (5 bases). V shed 6 bases and J shed 4 bases, with 9 bases lying between them. Germline loops: CDR1 MNHEY, CDR2 SVGAGI. The CDR3 has 13 residues. CDR3 DNA sequence: TGTGCCAGCAGGAGGGACGGTAATGAAAAACTGTTTTTT. It yields the protein CASRRDGNEKLFF.

This clone came up once. The chain is built from TRBV2 and TRBJ1-5; unclear D gene. The CDR3 spans 12 residues. CDR1 is SNHLY and CDR2 is FYNNEI in the germline V gene. The V end lost 5 bases, the J end lost 5 bases, and 7 bases lay between the germline ends. CDR3 bases: TGTGCCAGCAGTAGGACCGATCAGCCCCAGCATTTT. Translated: CASSRTDQPQHF.

The V and J genes are TRBV19 and TRBJ2-7; 7 bases map to TRBD1. The CDR3 runs 13 residues. Germline V gene lookup returns CDR1 LNHDA and CDR2 SQIVND (reference sequence). V lost 2 bases, J lost 6 bases, and 4 bases stayed unmatched. The CDR3 protein is CASSIYRGAEQYV. CDR3 sequence (DNA): TGTGCCAGTAGTATATACAGGGGAGCCGAGCAGTACGTC.

The V gene is TRBV30, the J gene TRBJ1-4; D gene uncertain. Germline loops: CDR1 GTSNPN, CDR2 SVGIG (reference sequence). CDR3 size: 15 residues. Trimming left V 3 bases short and J 4 bases short, with 15 bases between. CDR3 in DNA: TGTGCCTGGAGCCCACGCGGAGGCCTTAATGAAAAACTGTTTTTT. This gives the protein CAWSPRGGLNEKLFF.

This clone has more than one count but fewer than ten. Distinct nucleotide sequences in the sample also encode this CDR3. This chain connects TRBV24-1 to TRBJ1-1; 7 bases line up with TRBD1. Germline CDR1 KGHDR, CDR2 SFDVKD. V shed 7 bases, J shed 11 bases, and the junction held 6 bases outside the gene matches. The CDR3 sequence is 11 residues long. The CDR3 is CATSYGTEAFF. The CDR3 DNA reads as TGTGCCACCAGCTACGGGACAGAGGCTTTCTTT.

V is TRBV18 and J is TRBJ1-1; D is ambiguous. Germline assignment: CDR1 KGHSH and CDR2 LQKENI. The CDR3 runs 12 residues. The V end was cut by 0 bases, the J end by 8 bases, with 7 bases between. CDR3 in DNA: TGTGCCAGCTCACCACCCACGGGAGAAGCTTTCTTT. Its translation is CASSPPTGEAFF.

CDR3 sequence reads: CASSPRARDNYGYTF. The CDR3, as DNA: TGTGCCAGCTCACCAAGGGCACGGGATAACTATGGCTACACCTTC. The V and J genes are TRBV18 and TRBJ1-2; D unclear. The CDR3 has 15 amino acids. Per the germline V gene, CDR1 is KGHSH and CDR2 is LQKENI. The V gene lost 2 bases and the J gene lost 1 base, with 11 bases spanning the gap.

This chain uses TRBV15 with TRBJ2-7; D is possibly TRBD2 (6 bases). Germline-derived CDR1 and CDR2 are LNHNV and YYDKDF (reference sequence). The CDR3 extends over 13 amino acids. Trimming took off 1 base at V and 7 bases at J, with 11 bases between the two ends. The CDR3 loop is CATSRVPGREQYF. CDR3 bases: TGTGCCACCAGCAGAGTTCCGGGGAGGGAGCAGTACTTC. The variable domain in full, with the rest retrieved from reference TRBV15 and TRBJ2-7, is DAMVIQNPRYQVTQFGKPVTLSCSQTLNHNVMYWYQQKSSQAPKLLFHYYDKDFNNEADTPDNFQSRRPNTSFCFLDIRSPGLGDTAMYLCATSRVPGREQYFGPGTRLTVT.

The chain recombines TRBV6-5 with TRBJ2-5; D remains unclear. Germline CDR1 reads MNHEY; CDR2 reads SVGAGI. V shed 0 bases and J shed 1 base, with 6 bases lying between them. The CDR3 runs to 14 residues. The CDR3 sequence: CASSYSAVQETQYF. The CDR3 bases are TGTGCCAGCAGTTACTCGGCGGTCCAAGAGACCCAGTACTTC.

This clone was detected a few times. V gene TRBV7-2 combines with J gene TRBJ2-7; TRBD2 aligns across 16 bases. From germline, CDR1 is SGHTA and CDR2 FQGNSA. V lost 5 bases, J lost 7 bases, and 11 bases stayed unmatched. The CDR3 loop spans 17 amino acids. The CDR3 region is CASSRGGLAGGSREQYF. The CDR3 nucleotides read TGTGCCAGCAGCAGGGGGGGACTAGCGGGAGGGTCCAGAGAGCAGTACTTC.

This chain links TRBV24-1 with TRBJ1-3; D unresolved. V shed 5 bases and J shed 8 bases, with 15 bases lying between them. The CDR3 length is 14 residues. The germline gives CDR1 KGHDR, CDR2 SFDVKD. The CDR3, as DNA: TGTGCCACCAGTGGGAATTCCGGGAGTGACACCATATATTTT. Protein: CATSGNSGSDTIYF.

The chain carries TRBV21-1 and TRBJ1-1; no check of the table's D call, TRBD1, against the DNA was made. TRBV21-1 is deemed a pseudogene. This CDR3 region has 14 residues. Written as DNA, the CDR3 is TGTGCCAGCAGCAAAAGTCCAGGATCCACTGAAGCTTTCTTT. Residues: CASSKSPGSTEAFF.